A selection of T cell receptor beta chains follows, all from one sample in a study of metastatic and nonmetastatic thyroid tumors. TCRdb reanalyzed the PCR reads via MiXCR. This sample carries fewer than 40,000 clones, 15% to 20% of them seen once, and the ten largest clones take less than 7.5%. Specimen: blood. The receptors derive from a male donor with papillary thyroid cancer or a benign thyroid nodule (not recorded which). Some clones in this sample may be carry-over from other donors' samples. Both conserved end residues are part of each CDR3. The D gene is left open where the match is weak. Clone size appears in some rows only: once, few, many, or a class for an expanded clone.

d_gene,j_gene,v_gene,len,abundance,CDR3nt,CDR3aa
TRBD1,TRBJ1-2,TRBV29-1,17,-,TGCAGCGTTGATATTCCACATGACAGGGCTTTACTTGGTGGCTACACCTTC,CSVDIPHDRALLGGYTF
-,TRBJ1-1,TRBV20-1,14,-,TGCAGTGCTAGGTCCCCAGGGGCCCACACTGAAGCTTTCTTT,CSARSPGAHTEAFF
-,TRBJ2-5,TRBV10-3,16,many,TGTGCCATCAGTGAGTCTCCGGGGGCAGGGCAAGAGACCCAGTACTTC,CAISESPGAGQETQYF
TRBD1,TRBJ1-2,TRBV5-1,13,many,TGCGCCAGCAGCTTCGGGACAGGGATAGGCTACACCTTC,CASSFGTGIGYTF
TRBD1,TRBJ1-2,TRBV5-1,16,few,TGCGCCAGCAGCTTGGCCTGGGGACAGGGGGTTTATGGCTACACCTTC,CASSLAWGQGVYGYTF
-,TRBJ2-3,TRBV7-9,15,many,TGTGCCAGTTACCCAGGGCAGGGGAGCACAGATACGCAGTATTTT,CASYPGQGSTDTQYF
TRBD1,TRBJ1-2,TRBV2,18,many,TGTGCCAGCAGTGAAGCCAGACAGGAGGGCCGGGACAGGTATGGCTACACCTTC,CASSEARQEGRDRYGYTF
TRBD1,TRBJ1-2,TRBV6-2/TRBV6-3,16,-,TGTGCCAGCATTTACGGTCAGGGGGGCGGTATATATGGCTACACCTTC,CASIYGQGGGIYGYTF
TRBD2,TRBJ2-5,TRBV30,14,once,TGTGCCTGGAGTTTAGCGGGAGGGTGGAAGACCCAGTACTTC,CAWSLAGGWKTQYF
-,TRBJ2-7,TRBV6-1,14,few,TGTGCCAGCAGAAGCGAGAACAACAGGGATCAGCAGTACTTC,CASRSENNRDQQYF
-,TRBJ1-2,TRBV7-2,15,-,TGTGCCAGCAGCGAAGCCCCAGGGGAGGGCTATGGCTACACCTTC,CASSEAPGEGYGYTF
-,TRBJ1-6,TRBV5-5,16,-,TGTGCCAGCAGCTTGGTGGTTAGGGGGTCGAATTCACCCCTCCACTTT,CASSLVVRGSNSPLHF
-,TRBJ2-5,TRBV6-1,14,many,TGTGCCAGCAGTGAAAGACAGGACCAAGAGACCCAGTACTTC,CASSERQDQETQYF
TRBD2,TRBJ2-1,TRBV4-2,16,many,TGTGCCAGCAGCCCGACGACTAGCGGGGGTTACAATGAGCAGTTCTTC,CASSPTTSGGYNEQFF
-,TRBJ2-7,TRBV20-1,15,-,TGCAGTGCTAGAACCGTTCAGGGGCTCATCTACGAGCAGTACTTC,CSARTVQGLIYEQYF
TRBD2,TRBJ2-1,TRBV20-1,15,few,TGCAGTGCTAGAGGACTAGCGGGGGGGAATAATGAGCAGTTCTTC,CSARGLAGGNNEQFF
-,TRBJ2-5,TRBV2,13,many,TGTGCCAGCAGTGGCGAGCGAGAAGAGACCCAGTACTTC,CASSGEREETQYF
TRBD2,TRBJ2-1,TRBV3-1,16,many,TGTGCCAGCAGCCAAGCGCGGGGGGCGTCCTACAATGAGCAGTTCTTC,CASSQARGASYNEQFF
TRBD1,TRBJ1-5,TRBV19,14,many,TGTGCCAGTATGATGGGACAGGGAAGGCAGCCCCAGCATTTT,CASMMGQGRQPQHF
-,TRBJ2-7,TRBV27,15,-,TGTGCCAGCAGTCAAGACACCCCCCCTGTGAGCGAGCAGTACTTC,CASSQDTPPVSEQYF
TRBD2,TRBJ2-5,TRBV7-9,15,many,TGTGCCAGCAAGGGAAGCGGGGCCCAAAGGGAGACCCAGTACTTC,CASKGSGAQRETQYF
-,TRBJ2-7,TRBV7-9,11,-,TGTGCCAGCAGCCAGCTCGCAGAGCAATACTTC,CASSQLAEQYF
TRBD2,TRBJ2-3,TRBV7-3,15,-,TGTGCCAGCAGCTTAGGGGCGGGGGTTGAGGATACGCAGTATTTT,CASSLGAGVEDTQYF
TRBD2,TRBJ2-1,TRBV6-2/TRBV6-3,18,-,TGTGCCAGCAGTTACTCCACCCCTGGCGGGGGGATATACAATGAGCAGTTCTTC,CASSYSTPGGGIYNEQFF
TRBD2,TRBJ2-1,TRBV27,13,-,TGTGCCAGCATACTAGCGTGGGACAATGAGCAGTTCTTC,CASILAWDNEQFF
-,TRBJ1-6,TRBV7-8,15,-,TGTGCCAGCAGCAGCCAGAGACCGGGGGATTCACCCCTCCACTTT,CASSSQRPGDSPLHF
TRBD1,TRBJ2-3,TRBV6-1,15,-,TGTGCCAGCAGTGAAGTGACAGGGTGCACAGATACGCAGTATTTT,CASSEVTGCTDTQYF
-,TRBJ2-7,TRBV7-6,15,many,TGTGCCAGCAGCTTGGGCTTGGACCCCGGGGTCGAGCAGTACTTC,CASSLGLDPGVEQYF
-,TRBJ1-1,TRBV4-2,15,many,TGTGCCAGCAGCCCCGAACCCGACAGGAACACTGAAGCTTTCTTT,CASSPEPDRNTEAFF
TRBD1,TRBJ1-4,TRBV6-1,15,many,TGTGCCAGCAATTTAGGGGGCGCTTATCGAGAAAAACTGTTTTTT,CASNLGGAYREKLFF
-,TRBJ2-3,TRBV30,14,-,TGTGCCATTCCAAGGGCCCTAGGCACAGATACGCAGTATTTT,CAIPRALGTDTQYF
TRBD1,TRBJ1-5,TRBV2,15,few,TGTGCCAGCAGGGGTCAGGGGGTCAGCAATCAGCCCCAGCATTTT,CASRGQGVSNQPQHF
TRBD2,TRBJ2-3,TRBV7-8,16,many,TGTGCCAGCAGCCCCTGGTCTAGCGGGACTTCAGATACGCAGTATTTT,CASSPWSSGTSDTQYF
TRBD1,TRBJ2-1,TRBV19,16,many,TGTGCCAGTAGTGCCCTCTTCGGGACAGGACTTAATGAGCAGTTCTTC,CASSALFGTGLNEQFF
-,TRBJ1-2,TRBV20-1,13,many,TGCAGTGCTAGCGGTGGCAGGACCTATGGCTACACCTTC,CSASGGRTYGYTF
-,TRBJ1-1,TRBV20-1,14,many,TGCAGTGCTCGGCTTGAAATGAACAGCGGTGAAGCTTTCTTT,CSARLEMNSGEAFF
TRBD1,TRBJ1-2,TRBV6-2/TRBV6-3,15,-,TGTGCCAGCAGGCGGGGACAGGGGGAACTCTATGGCTACACCTTC,CASRRGQGELYGYTF
TRBD1,TRBJ1-1,TRBV12-3/TRBV12-4,15,many,TGTGCCAGCAGTTTATCTTACAGGGGGCCAGGTGAAGCTTTCTTT,CASSLSYRGPGEAFF
TRBD2,TRBJ2-3,TRBV10-1,15,many,TGCGCCAGCAGTGAGTCGAGCGGGGGCTCAGATACGCAGTATTTT,CASSESSGGSDTQYF
TRBD1,TRBJ1-1,TRBV20-1,14,-,TGCAGTGCTCGACAGGGTTTGGTGAACACTGAAGCTTTCTTT,CSARQGLVNTEAFF
TRBD2,TRBJ2-1,TRBV7-9,15,many,TGTGCCAGCAGCCCCGGGACTAGCAGATACAATGAGCAGTTCTTC,CASSPGTSRYNEQFF
TRBD2,TRBJ2-3,TRBV6-5,18,few,TGTGCCAGCAGTTATACTGGGGACTATCGGGGGGTCACAGATACGCAGTATTTT,CASSYTGDYRGVTDTQYF
-,TRBJ2-1,TRBV7-2,17,many,TGTGCCAGCAGCTTAGGTTGGGGGCGCAGCGGGAAAAATGAGCAGTTCTTC,CASSLGWGRSGKNEQFF
-,TRBJ2-7,TRBV5-1,15,many,TGCGCCAGCAGCCTAGACCGGGACACAGCCTACGAGCAGTACTTC,CASSLDRDTAYEQYF
-,TRBJ1-2,TRBV10-3,12,many,TGTGCCATCAGTGGACAGGTTGGTGGCTACACCTTC,CAISGQVGGYTF
-,TRBJ2-7,TRBV27,17,medium-sized,TGTGCCAGCAGTTCGGACGTTGGGGGAAATGGGGTCTACGAGCAGTACTTC,CASSSDVGGNGVYEQYF